The sequence of this T cell receptor beta chain was determined in a study of graft-versus-host responses after intestinal transplantation. Study as a whole: Isolated intestinal, liver-intestinal, or multivisceral transplants had been given to the recipients. Uniformly, recipients were administered anti-thymocyte globulin induction with subsequent tacrolimus and steroids for approximately 3 years.

Sequencing used immunoSEQ multiplex PCR; TCRdb keeps in-frame clones, though not all of them. The sample has 10,000 or so clones; 31% are singletons. Irradiated, violet-dye-labeled stimulator cells, about 200,000 in number, were plated with about 200,000 CFSE-labeled responder cells. CDR3 size: 14 residues. CDR1 and CDR2 from the germline V gene are SGHNT and YYREEE (reference sequence). V was clipped by 3 bases and J by 8 bases, with 17 bases between them. The V call is TRBV5-4, the J call TRBJ1-2; TRBD1 is a possible D gene (5 bases). The sample in question was alloreactive CD4+ T cells from a mixed lymphocyte reaction culture, obtained before transplantation. Subset noted: CFSE-low proliferating T cells sorted from roughly six-day pre-transplant mixed lymphocyte reaction (GvH or HvG direction). This TCR came from a human patient who was an organ donor for intestinal transplantation. CDR3 in amino acids: CASSWAGQVEGYTF. For the CDR3, the DNA is TGTGCCAGCAGCTGGGCGGGGCAGGTCGAAGGCTACACCTTC. The variable domain in full, completed from reference TRBV5-4 and TRBJ1-2, reads ETGVTQSPTHLIKTRGQQVTLRCSSQSGHNTVSWYQQALGQGPQFIFQYYREEENGRGNFPPRFSGLQFPNYSSELNVNALELDDSALYLCASSWAGQVEGYTFGSGTRLTVV.